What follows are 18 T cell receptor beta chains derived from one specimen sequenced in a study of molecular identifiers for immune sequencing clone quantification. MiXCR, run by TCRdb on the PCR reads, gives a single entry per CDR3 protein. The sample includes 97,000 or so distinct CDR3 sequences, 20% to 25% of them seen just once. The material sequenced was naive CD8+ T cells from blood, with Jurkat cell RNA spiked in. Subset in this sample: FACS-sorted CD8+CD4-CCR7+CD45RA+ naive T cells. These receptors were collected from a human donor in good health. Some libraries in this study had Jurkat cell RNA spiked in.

This CDR3 is CASSDDYYEQYF. The DNA for the CDR3 is TGTGCCAGCAGCGATGATTACTACGAGCAGTACTTC. The V call is TRBV5-4, the J call TRBJ2-7; D gene unclear. V lost 4 bases, J lost 3 bases, and 8 bases lay in between. The germline V gene encodes CDR1 SGHNT and CDR2 YYREEE (reference sequence). This CDR3 comprises 12 residues. Based on the CDR3 plus reference TRBV5-4 and TRBJ2-7, the full variable domain is ETGVTQSPTHLIKTRGQQVTLRCSSQSGHNTVSWYQQALGQGPQFIFQYYREEENGRGNFPPRFSGLQFPNYSSELNVNALELDDSALYLCASSDDYYEQYFGPGTRLTVT.

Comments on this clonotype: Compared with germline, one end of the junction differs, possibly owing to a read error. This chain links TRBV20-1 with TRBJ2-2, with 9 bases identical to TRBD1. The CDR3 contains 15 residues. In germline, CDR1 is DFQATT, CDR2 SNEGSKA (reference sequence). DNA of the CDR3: TGCAGTGCCAAGGGGACAGGGATGTTCCACGGGGAGCTGGTTTTT. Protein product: CSAKGTGMFHGELVF.

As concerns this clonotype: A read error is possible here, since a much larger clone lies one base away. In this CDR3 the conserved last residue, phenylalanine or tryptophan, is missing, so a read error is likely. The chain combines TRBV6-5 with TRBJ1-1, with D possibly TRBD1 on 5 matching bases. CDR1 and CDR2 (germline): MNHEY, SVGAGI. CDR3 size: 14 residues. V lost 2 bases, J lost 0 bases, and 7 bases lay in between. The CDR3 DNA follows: TGTGCCAGCAGTTACGGGACCATGAACACTGAAGCTTTCCTT. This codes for CASSYGTMNTEAFL.

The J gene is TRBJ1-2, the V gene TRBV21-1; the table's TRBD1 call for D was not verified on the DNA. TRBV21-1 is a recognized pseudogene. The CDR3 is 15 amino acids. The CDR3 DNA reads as TGTGCCAGCACCCCTCCGGGACAGATCTTTTATGGCTACACCTTC. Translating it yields CASTPPGQIFYGYTF.

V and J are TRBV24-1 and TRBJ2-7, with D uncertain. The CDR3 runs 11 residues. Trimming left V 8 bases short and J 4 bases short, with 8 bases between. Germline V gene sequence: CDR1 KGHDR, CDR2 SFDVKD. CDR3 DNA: TGTGCCACCAATTTCGGGTACGAGCAGTACTTC. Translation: CATNFGYEQYF.

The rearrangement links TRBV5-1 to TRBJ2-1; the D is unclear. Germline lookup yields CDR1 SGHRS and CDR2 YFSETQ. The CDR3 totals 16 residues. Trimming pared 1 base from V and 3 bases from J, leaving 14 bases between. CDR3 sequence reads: CASSLFQPTNYNEQFF. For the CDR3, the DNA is TGCGCCAGCAGCTTGTTTCAGCCAACTAACTACAATGAGCAGTTCTTC.

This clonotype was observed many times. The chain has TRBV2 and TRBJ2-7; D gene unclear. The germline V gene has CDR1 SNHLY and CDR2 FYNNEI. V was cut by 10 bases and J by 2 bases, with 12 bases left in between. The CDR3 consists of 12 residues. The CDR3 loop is CAIYDGTYEQYF. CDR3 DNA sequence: TGTGCCATTTATGACGGAACCTACGAGCAGTACTTC.

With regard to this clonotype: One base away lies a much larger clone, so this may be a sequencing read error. CDR3 nucleotide sequence: TGTGCCACCCAAGCCGCAGTGAGCACTGAAGCTTTCTTT. Protein product: CATQAAVSTEAFF. The V gene is TRBV19, the J gene TRBJ1-1; D is uncertain. Trimming shortened V by 10 bases and J by 4 bases, and 16 bases separated the two germline ends. This CDR3 is built from 13 residues. Germline assignment: CDR1 LNHDA and CDR2 SQIVND (reference sequence).

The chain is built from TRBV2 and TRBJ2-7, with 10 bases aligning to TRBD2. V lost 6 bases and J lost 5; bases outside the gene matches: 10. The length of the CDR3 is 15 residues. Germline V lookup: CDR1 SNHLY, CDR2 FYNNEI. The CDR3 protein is CASRGTSEPPHEQYF. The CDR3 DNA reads TGTGCCAGCAGAGGGACTAGCGAGCCCCCCCACGAGCAGTACTTC.

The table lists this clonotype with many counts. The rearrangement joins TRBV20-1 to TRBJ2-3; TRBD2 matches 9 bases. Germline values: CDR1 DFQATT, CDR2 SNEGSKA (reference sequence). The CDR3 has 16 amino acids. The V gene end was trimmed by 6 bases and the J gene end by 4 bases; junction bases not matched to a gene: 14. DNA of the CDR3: TGCAGTGCCGGAATTGGCGCGGGAGGGTGGGCAGATACGCAGTATTTT. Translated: CSAGIGAGGWADTQYF.

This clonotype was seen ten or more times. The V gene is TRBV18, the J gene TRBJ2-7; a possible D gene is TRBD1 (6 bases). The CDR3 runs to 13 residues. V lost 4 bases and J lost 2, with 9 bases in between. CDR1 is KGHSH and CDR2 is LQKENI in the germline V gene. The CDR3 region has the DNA TGTGCCAGCTCACGGACAGCAACCTACGAGCAGTACTTC. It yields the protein CASSRTATYEQYF.

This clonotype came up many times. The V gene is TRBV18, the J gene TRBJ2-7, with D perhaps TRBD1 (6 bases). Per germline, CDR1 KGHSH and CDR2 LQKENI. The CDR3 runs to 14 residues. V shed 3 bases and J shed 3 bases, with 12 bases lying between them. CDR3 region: CASSPTPGDYEQYF. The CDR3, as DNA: TGTGCCAGCTCACCCACCCCAGGGGACTACGAGCAGTACTTC.

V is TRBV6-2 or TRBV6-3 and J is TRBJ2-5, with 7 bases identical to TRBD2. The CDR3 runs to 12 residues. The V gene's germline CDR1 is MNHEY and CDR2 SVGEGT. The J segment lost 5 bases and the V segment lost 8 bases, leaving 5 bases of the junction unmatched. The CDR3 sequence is CASERGGETQYF. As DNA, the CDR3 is TGTGCCAGCGAACGGGGAGGGGAGACCCAGTACTTC.

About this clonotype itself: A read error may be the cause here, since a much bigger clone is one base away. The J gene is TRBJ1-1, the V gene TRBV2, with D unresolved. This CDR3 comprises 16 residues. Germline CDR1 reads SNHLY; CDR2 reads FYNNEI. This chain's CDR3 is CASGESVTNPVGEAFF. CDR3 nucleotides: TGTGCCAGCGGTGAAAGCGTCACTAACCCTGTGGGTGAAGCTTTCTTT.

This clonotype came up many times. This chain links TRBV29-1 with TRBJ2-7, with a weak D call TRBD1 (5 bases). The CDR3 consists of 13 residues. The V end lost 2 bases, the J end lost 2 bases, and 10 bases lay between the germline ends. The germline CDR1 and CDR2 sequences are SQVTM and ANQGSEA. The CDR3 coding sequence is TGCAGCGTTGAATCGCCAGGGACCTACGAGCAGTACTTC. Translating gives CSVESPGTYEQYF.

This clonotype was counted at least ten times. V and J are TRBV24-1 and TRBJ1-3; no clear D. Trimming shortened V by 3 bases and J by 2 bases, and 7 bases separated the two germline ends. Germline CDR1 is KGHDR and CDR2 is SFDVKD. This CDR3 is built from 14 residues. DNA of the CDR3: TGTGCCACCAGTGATCTCCGTGCTGGAAACACCATATATTTT. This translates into CATSDLRAGNTIYF.

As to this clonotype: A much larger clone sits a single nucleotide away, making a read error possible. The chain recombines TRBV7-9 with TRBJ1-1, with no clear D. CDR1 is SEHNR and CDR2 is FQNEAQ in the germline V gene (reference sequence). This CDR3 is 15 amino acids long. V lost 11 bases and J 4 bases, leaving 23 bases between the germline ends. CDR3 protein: CAPEPERGWGTEAFF. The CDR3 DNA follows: TGTGCCCCCGAACCCGAAAGAGGATGGGGCACTGAAGCTTTCTTT.

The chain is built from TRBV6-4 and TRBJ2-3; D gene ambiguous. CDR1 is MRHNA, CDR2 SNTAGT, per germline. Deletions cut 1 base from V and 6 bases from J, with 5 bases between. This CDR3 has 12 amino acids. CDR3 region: CASSDFGDTQYF. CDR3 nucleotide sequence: TGTGCCAGCAGTGACTTTGGGGATACGCAGTATTTT.